Shown below are 23 T cell receptor beta chains from a single sample sequenced in a study of technical replicates of blood from several donors. Profiled with immunoSEQ multiplex PCR; TCRdb holds only in-frame clones, not every one. The data show 15,000 or so clones, approximately 84% seen once. Sequenced: PBMCs. These receptors all stem from a human donor in good health.

The chain recombines TRBV30 with TRBJ2-5; 10 nucleotides line up with TRBD2. The CDR3 length is 15 residues. Trimming took 5 bases from V and 4 from J; bases not matched to a gene: 10. CDR1 is GTSNPN and CDR2 is SVGIG in the germline V gene (reference sequence). The CDR3: CAWRGASGSVETQYF. CDR3 DNA sequence: TGTGCCTGGCGAGGGGCTAGCGGGAGCGTAGAGACCCAGTACTTC.

The chain recombines TRBV18 with TRBJ1-5; TRBD1 is a possible D gene (5 bases). There are 15 residues in the CDR3. The germline V and J ends were trimmed by 3 bases and 4 bases, with 13 bases remaining between them. Per germline, CDR1 KGHSH and CDR2 LQKENI. CDR3 loop: CASSPTTVTNQPQHF. CDR3 bases: TGTGCCAGCTCACCGACGACAGTGACAAATCAGCCCCAGCATTTT. The whole variable domain, remainder taken from reference TRBV18 and TRBJ1-5, is NAGVMQNPRHLVRRRGQEARLRCSPMKGHSHVYWYRQLPEEGLKFMVYLQKENIIDESGMPKERFSAEFPKEGPSILRIQQVVRGDSAAYFCASSPTTVTNQPQHFGDGTRLSIL.

The chain has TRBV28 and TRBJ2-7; the match to TRBD2 covers 14 bases. V shed 5 bases and J 4 bases; nucleotides not matched to a gene: 4. Germline-derived CDR1 and CDR2 are MDHEN and SYDVKM. This CDR3 region has 15 residues. CDR3 sequence: CASSRRLAGGYEQYF. The CDR3 nucleotides read TGTGCCAGCAGTCGGCGACTAGCGGGAGGGTACGAGCAGTACTTC.

The chain joins TRBV11-2 to TRBJ2-3; TRBD1 agrees at 7 bases. Germline trimming cut 3 bases from V and 4 bases from J; bases unmatched to any gene: 4. The length of the CDR3 is 14 residues. CDR1 and CDR2 from the germline V gene are SGHAT and FQNNGV. CDR3: CASSFLQGADTQYF. The CDR3 nucleotides read TGTGCCAGCAGCTTCCTGCAGGGGGCAGATACGCAGTATTTT.

The rearrangement links TRBV6-1 to TRBJ1-5; D ambiguous. Germline V gene data show CDR1 as MNHNS and CDR2 as SASEGT. V dropped 2 bases and J dropped 4 bases, with 9 bases sitting between them. This CDR3 region has 14 residues. The CDR3 DNA reads as TGTGCCAGCAGTGAATGGCCAGGAAATCAGCCCCAGCATTTT. It is translated as CASSEWPGNQPQHF.

This chain joins TRBV28 and TRBJ1-5; D ambiguous. CDR3 length: 14 residues. The germline V gene has CDR1 MDHEN and CDR2 SYDVKM. V was cut by 6 bases and J by 4 bases, with 13 bases left in between. This chain's CDR3 is CASRSGRPNQPQHF. CDR3 in DNA: TGTGCCAGCAGAAGCGGCAGACCGAATCAGCCCCAGCATTTT.

The chain couples TRBV2 to TRBJ1-1; 8 bases fit TRBD1. With V trimmed by 7 bases and J by 4 bases, 8 bases remained unmatched. Germline values: CDR1 SNHLY, CDR2 FYNNEI. The CDR3 spans 14 residues. Written as DNA, the CDR3 is TGTGCCAGCAACACAGGGGGACGGGGCACTGAAGCTTTCTTT. Its translation: CASNTGGRGTEAFF.

The rearrangement links TRBV14 to TRBJ2-1; 9 nucleotides line up with TRBD2. The CDR3 is made up of 12 amino acids. V trimming: 1 base; J trimming: 14 bases; junction bases outside the gene matches: 3. Per germline, CDR1 SGHDN and CDR2 FVKESK. The CDR3 DNA follows: TGTGCCAGCAGCCAAGTGTCTAGCGGGAAGTTCTTC. Translating gives CASSQVSSGKFF.

This clone was counted between two and nine times. J is TRBJ1-1 and V is TRBV6-1; the D is unclear. The CDR3 is 14 amino acids. Germline V gene lookup returns CDR1 MNHNS and CDR2 SASEGT. V was cut by 1 base and J by 0 bases, with 6 bases left in between. The CDR3 here is CASSEVRMNTEAFF. The CDR3 coding sequence is TGTGCCAGCAGTGAAGTCAGAATGAACACTGAAGCTTTCTTT.

In DNA, the CDR3 is TGTGCCAGCAGCGTAGACTCAGGCCCCTCTGTCACAGATACGCAGTATTTT. As protein: CASSVDSGPSVTDTQYF. The J gene is TRBJ2-3, the V gene TRBV9, with D uncertain. This CDR3 has 17 residues. Germline lookup yields CDR1 SGDLS and CDR2 YYNGEE. The germline V and J ends were trimmed by 0 bases and 2 bases, with 16 bases remaining between them.

The chain carries TRBV6-4 and TRBJ2-1; possibly TRBD2 for D (5 bases). Germline CDR1 reads MRHNA; CDR2 reads SNTAGT. V was cut by 6 bases and J by 10 bases, with 16 bases left in between. The length of the CDR3 is 13 residues. The chain's CDR3 is CASSRTHLEEQFF. CDR3 nucleotide sequence: TGTGCCAGCAGCCGGACTCATCTGGAGGAGCAGTTCTTC.

The CDR3 sequence is CASSFFGEINTGELFF. In DNA, the CDR3 is TGCGCCAGCAGCTTTTTCGGGGAGATAAACACCGGGGAGCTGTTTTTT. The chain links TRBV5-1 to TRBJ2-2; possibly TRBD2 for D (5 bases). Germline-derived CDR1 and CDR2 are SGHRS and YFSETQ. V was trimmed by 2 bases and J by 2 bases, leaving 13 bases between them. The CDR3 consists of 16 residues.

This chain's CDR3 is CASSFWDRGTEAFF. CDR3 nucleotides: TGTGCCAGCAGTTTTTGGGACAGGGGAACTGAAGCTTTCTTT. The chain employs TRBV27 and TRBJ1-1; 10 positions agree with TRBD1. The V gene's germline CDR1 is MNHEY and CDR2 SMNVEV (reference sequence). Trimming removed 3 bases from V and 5 bases from J; junction bases left unmatched: 3. The length of the CDR3 is 14 residues.

This clone was observed a handful of times. The rearrangement uses TRBV2 and TRBJ1-3, with D maybe TRBD1 (6 bases). The CDR3 has 15 residues. The germline CDR1 and CDR2 sequences are SNHLY and FYNNEI. V lost 4 bases, J lost 1 base, and 11 bases lay in between. DNA for the CDR3: TGTGCCAGCAGTGGTACAGGGAAGTCTGGAAACACCATATATTTT. Protein sequence: CASSGTGKSGNTIYF.

The chain uses TRBV19 and TRBJ2-7, with TRBD2 matching 9 bases. V lost 5 bases and J lost 4; bases outside the gene matches: 15. The CDR3 covers 17 residues. Germline V gene data show CDR1 as LNHDA and CDR2 as SQIVND (reference sequence). CDR3 region: CASSLGSGSPASYEQYF. The CDR3 DNA is TGTGCCAGTAGTCTTGGTAGCGGGAGTCCTGCAAGTTACGAGCAGTACTTC.

The chain joins TRBV27 to TRBJ2-1; 8 bases align to TRBD2. The J segment lost 3 bases and the V segment lost 2 bases, leaving 0 bases of the junction unmatched. This CDR3 comprises 14 residues. Germline V gene sequence: CDR1 MNHEY, CDR2 SMNVEV (reference sequence). The CDR3 protein is CASSLTSGYNEQFF. CDR3 DNA sequence: TGTGCCAGCAGTTTAACTAGCGGCTACAATGAGCAGTTCTTC.

The CDR3 sequence: CASSLDYTYEQYF. CDR3 nucleotides: TGTGCCAGCAGCTTGGACTATACCTACGAGCAGTACTTC. This chain links TRBV5-4 with TRBJ2-7; D gene unclear. CDR3 size: 13 residues. CDR1 SGHNT and CDR2 YYREEE come from the germline V gene (reference sequence). With 0 bases removed from V and 2 bases from J, the gap between germline ends came to 6 bases.

The rearrangement links TRBV30 to TRBJ2-7; 9 bases align to TRBD2. Germline V gene lookup returns CDR1 GTSNPN and CDR2 SVGIG (reference sequence). The CDR3 has 13 amino acids. Trimming removed 7 bases from V and 3 bases from J; junction bases left unmatched: 7. CDR3 sequence reads: CAFSGSGVYEQYF. DNA for the CDR3: TGTGCCTTTAGCGGGAGTGGGGTCTACGAGCAGTACTTC.

The chain uses TRBV29-1 and TRBJ2-7; D possibly corresponds to TRBD1 (5 bases). Looked up from germline, CDR1 is SQVTM and CDR2 is ANQGSEA. The CDR3 runs 13 residues. Trimming removed 5 bases from V and 2 bases from J, with 13 bases in between. The CDR3 sequence is CSVWTLSPYEQYF. In DNA form, the CDR3 reads TGCAGCGTTTGGACACTAAGCCCCTACGAGCAGTACTTC.

The chain combines TRBV18 with TRBJ2-5, with TRBD1 matching over 7 bases. Per the germline V gene, CDR1 is KGHSH and CDR2 is LQKENI. This CDR3 has 14 amino acids. After removal of 8 bases from V and 0 bases from J, the junction contained 6 bases not matched to a gene. CDR3 in amino acids: CASTRDSYQETQYF. CDR3 nucleotides: TGTGCCAGCACCCGGGACAGCTACCAAGAGACCCAGTACTTC.

The chain carries TRBV10-1 and TRBJ1-5; 8 bases line up with TRBD1. This CDR3 region has 19 residues. Trimming removed 2 bases from V and 0 bases from J; junction bases left unmatched: 12. The germline CDR1 and CDR2 sequences are WNHNN and SYGVQD (reference sequence). The CDR3 sequence is CASSEMTGDDFFSNQPQHF. The CDR3 DNA reads TGCGCCAGCAGTGAGATGACAGGGGACGATTTTTTTAGCAATCAGCCCCAGCATTTT.

The chain is built from TRBV28 and TRBJ1-1; a weak D match, TRBD1 (6 bases). The CDR3 runs 16 residues. Trimming removed 3 bases at V and 3 bases at J, with 17 bases between. Germline V CDR1 and CDR2: MDHEN, SYDVKM. The CDR3 here is CASSLEVLPGDTEAFF. CDR3 nucleotides: TGTGCCAGCAGTTTGGAGGTTTTGCCAGGGGACACTGAAGCTTTCTTT.

This clone appeared a few times. The chain combines TRBV27 with TRBJ2-1, with 13 bases aligning to TRBD2. Germline CDR1 is MNHEY and CDR2 is SMNVEV (reference sequence). The trim removed 7 bases at V and 6 bases at J, leaving 6 bases unmatched. This CDR3 contains 15 residues. The CDR3 nucleotides are TGTGCCAGCACCCTACTAGCGGGAGGGATCAATGAGCAGTTCTTC. Protein sequence: CASTLLAGGINEQFF.